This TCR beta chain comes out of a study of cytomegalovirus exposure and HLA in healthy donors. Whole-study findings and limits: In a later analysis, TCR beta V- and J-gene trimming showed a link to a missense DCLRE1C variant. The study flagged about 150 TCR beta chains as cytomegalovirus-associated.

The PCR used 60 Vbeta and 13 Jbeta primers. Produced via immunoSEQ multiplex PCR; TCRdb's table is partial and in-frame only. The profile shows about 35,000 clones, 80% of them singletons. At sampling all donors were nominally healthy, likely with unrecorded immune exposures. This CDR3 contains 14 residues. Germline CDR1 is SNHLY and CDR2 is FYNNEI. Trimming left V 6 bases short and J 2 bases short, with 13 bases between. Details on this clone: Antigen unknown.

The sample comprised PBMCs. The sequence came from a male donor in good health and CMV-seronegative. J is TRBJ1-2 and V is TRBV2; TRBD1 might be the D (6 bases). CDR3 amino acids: CASSALTGNYGYTF. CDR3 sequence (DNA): TGTGCCAGCAGCGCGCTGACAGGAAACTATGGCTACACCTTC.